What follows are 28 T cell receptor beta chains derived from one specimen sequenced in a study of Tregs in tolerant kidney transplant recipients. Data came from immunoSEQ multiplex PCR; TCRdb stores just in-frame clones and leaves some out. Of approximately 260,000 clones in the sample, about 86% were seen once. Sequencing used CD4+ T cells from blood. All receptors come from a human donor in good health.

This clone showed up just a few times. This same CDR3 is encoded by further DNA sequences in the sample. The gene calls are TRBV6-5 and TRBJ1-2; D remains unclear. Germline V lookup: CDR1 MNHEY, CDR2 SVGAGI. V lost 0 bases, J lost 4 bases, and 9 bases lay in between. CDR3 size: 14 residues. The DNA of the CDR3 is TGTGCCAGCAGTTACTCGCGAGGGTCCTATGGCTACACCTTC. As protein: CASSYSRGSYGYTF.

V is TRBV5-1 and J is TRBJ2-5; the match to TRBD2 covers 9 bases. The V and J ends lost 4 bases and 5 bases, in that order; junction bases with no gene match: 3. Per the germline V gene, CDR1 is SGHRS and CDR2 is YFSETQ. The CDR3 totals 13 residues. This CDR3 reads CASSRGGAETQYF. The CDR3 bases are TGCGCCAGCAGCCGCGGGGGGGCGGAGACCCAGTACTTC.

This clone was picked up one time. Here the CDR3 reads CASSQDLREGWNEQFF. In DNA form, the CDR3 reads TGTGCCAGCAGCCAAGATTTACGGGAGGGTTGGAATGAGCAGTTCTTC. This rearrangement joins TRBV4-2 to TRBJ2-1, with TRBD2 matching over 8 bases. The germline V gene encodes CDR1 LGHNA and CDR2 YNFKEQ. Trimming cost V 0 bases and J 7 bases; bases outside gene matches: 8. The length of the CDR3 is 16 residues.

The chain combines TRBV7-6 with TRBJ1-3; D gene uncertain. The ends were cut back, 2 bases at V and 0 bases at J, with 8 bases in the middle. The CDR3 extends over 15 amino acids. CDR1 is SGHVS, CDR2 FNYEAQ, per germline. The CDR3 sequence: CASSLYGGSGNTIYF. The CDR3 DNA is TGTGCCAGCAGCTTATATGGTGGCTCTGGAAACACCATATATTTT.

The rearrangement links TRBV5-1 to TRBJ2-7; TRBD1 agrees at 10 bases. V dropped 3 bases and J dropped 0; count of bases not matched to a gene: 12. Germline V gene sequence: CDR1 SGHRS, CDR2 YFSETQ. This CDR3 spans 18 amino acids. CDR3 nucleotide sequence: TGCGCCAGCAGCTCGTCCCGGGACAGGGGTCCCAACTCCTACGAGCAGTACTTC. Translated: CASSSSRDRGPNSYEQYF.

The chain carries TRBV6-5 and TRBJ1-2, with 8 bases lining up with TRBD1. Germline V gene data show CDR1 as MNHEY and CDR2 as SVGAGI. This CDR3 contains 16 residues. Unmatched junction bases numbered 12, after V lost 4 bases and J lost 5 bases. The CDR3: CASSFPIGQGGYGYTF. Written as DNA, the CDR3 is TGTGCCAGCAGTTTCCCCATCGGACAGGGAGGGTATGGCTACACCTTC.

The V call is TRBV6-1, the J call TRBJ1-5; D unresolved. This CDR3 has 16 amino acids. Per germline, CDR1 MNHNS and CDR2 SASEGT. Trimming left V 3 bases short and J 4 bases short, with 16 bases between. The CDR3 region is CASSDGVIIQNQPQHF. The CDR3 DNA is TGTGCCAGCAGTGATGGGGTTATAATCCAAAATCAGCCCCAGCATTTT.

This clone appeared once. The chain couples TRBV5-4 to TRBJ2-2, with no clear D. Germline assignment: CDR1 SGHNT and CDR2 YYREEE (reference sequence). V lost 1 base and J lost 4, with 8 bases in between. The CDR3 spans 14 residues. CDR3 in amino acids: CASSLSRSTGELFF. CDR3 sequence (DNA): TGTGCCAGCAGCTTGTCTAGGAGCACCGGGGAGCTGTTTTTT.

The chain joins TRBV10-3 to TRBJ1-2; D is perhaps TRBD1 (5 bases). The CDR3 runs 13 residues. Per the germline V gene, CDR1 is ENHRY and CDR2 is SYGVKD. Trimming took off 4 bases at V and 6 bases at J, with 12 bases between the two ends. In nucleotides, the CDR3 is TGTGCCATCAGTGGCCGGGGGAATGATGGCTACACCTTC. Protein: CAISGRGNDGYTF.

J is TRBJ1-1 and V is TRBV5-1; TRBD1 is a possible D gene (6 bases). The length of the CDR3 is 14 residues. The germline V gene encodes CDR1 SGHRS and CDR2 YFSETQ. Deletions cut 2 bases from V and 0 bases from J, with 8 bases between. The CDR3 spells CASSFEGVNTEAFF. CDR3 DNA: TGCGCCAGCAGCTTCGAGGGGGTGAACACTGAAGCTTTCTTT.

The genes are TRBV6-5 and TRBJ1-2; D perhaps matches TRBD1 (5 bases). The CDR3 consists of 15 residues. V was pared by 5 bases and J by 0 bases, with 13 bases between. CDR1 and CDR2 from the germline V gene are MNHEY and SVGAGI. CDR3 protein: CASSGDSLPNYGYTF. The CDR3 coding sequence is TGTGCCAGCAGTGGCGACAGCCTACCTAACTATGGCTACACCTTC.

This clone has a single count. The chain recombines TRBV6-1 with TRBJ2-5; D is perhaps TRBD2 (7 bases). The CDR3 is made up of 15 amino acids. Germline V gives CDR1 MNHNS, CDR2 SASEGT. V was pared by 0 bases and J by 5 bases, with 13 bases between. The CDR3 spells CASSEAWGGWETQYF. The CDR3 DNA follows: TGTGCCAGCAGTGAAGCTTGGGGGGGCTGGGAGACCCAGTACTTC.

This chain uses TRBV9 with TRBJ2-3, with D perhaps matching TRBD1 or TRBD2 (5 bases each). The CDR3 totals 14 residues. The ends were cut back, 4 bases at V and 2 bases at J, with 11 bases in the middle. Germline CDR1 reads SGDLS; CDR2 reads YYNGEE. This CDR3 is CASSRDRPTDTQYF. In DNA form, the CDR3 reads TGTGCCAGCAGCCGGGACCGACCCACAGATACGCAGTATTTT.

This chain joins TRBV6-6 and TRBJ2-7, with 9 positions matching TRBD1. CDR3 length equals 15 residues. Unmatched junction bases numbered 8, after V lost 6 bases and J lost 2 bases. CDR1 MNHNY and CDR2 SVGAGI come from the germline V gene (reference sequence). CDR3: CASSLPGQGTYEQYF. The CDR3 coding sequence is TGTGCCAGCAGCCTTCCGGGACAGGGAACCTACGAGCAGTACTTC.

CDR3 loop: CASSVGPGGSYEQYF. Written as DNA, the CDR3 is TGTGCCAGCAGCGTAGGGCCGGGGGGCTCCTACGAGCAGTACTTC. The rearrangement links TRBV9 to TRBJ2-7, with 7 bases fitting TRBD2. The CDR3 sequence is 15 residues long. V shed 0 bases and J 0 bases; nucleotides not matched to a gene: 3. CDR1 and CDR2 from the germline V gene are SGDLS and YYNGEE. Supplemented by reference TRBV9 and TRBJ2-7, the full variable domain reads DSGVTQTPKHLITATGQRVTLRCSPRSGDLSVYWYQQSLDQGLQFLIQYYNGEERAKGNILERFSAQQFPDLHSELNLSSLELGDSALYFCASSVGPGGSYEQYFGPGTRLTVT.

The rearrangement uses TRBV15 and TRBJ2-5; D perhaps matches TRBD2 (7 bases). Near its end, the DNA agrees better with TRBJ2-7, so the J call may be wrong. Germline CDR1 and CDR2: LNHNV and YYDKDF (reference sequence). The CDR3 extends over 15 amino acids. DNA for the CDR3: TGTGCCACCAGCAGAGACCCGAGGGGGGGATACGAGCAGTACTTC. It encodes CATSRDPRGGYEQYF.

The chain has TRBV19 and TRBJ2-2, with 7 bases lining up with TRBD1. V dropped 8 bases and J dropped 4; count of bases not matched to a gene: 4. CDR3 size: 13 residues. Germline lookup yields CDR1 LNHDA and CDR2 SQIVND (reference sequence). The CDR3 region has the DNA TGTGCCAGTTACAGGGGCCGCACCGGGGAGCTGTTTTTT. Amino acids: CASYRGRTGELFF.

This sequence joins TRBV30 and TRBJ2-5; 10 bases agree with TRBD2. The CDR3 totals 14 residues. With 4 bases clipped from V and 2 bases from J, the junction kept 4 bases outside the gene matches. Per the germline V gene, CDR1 is GTSNPN and CDR2 is SVGIG (reference sequence). In nucleotides, the CDR3 is TGTGCCTGGAAGGCTAGCGGGGGACAAGAGACCCAGTACTTC. It is translated as CAWKASGGQETQYF.

The chain combines TRBV6-5 with TRBJ1-2; 7 nucleotides match TRBD1. Germline assignment: CDR1 MNHEY and CDR2 SVGAGI. The V segment lost 7 bases and the J segment 7 bases; nucleotides outside the gene matches: 12. The CDR3 is made up of 14 amino acids. In DNA form, the CDR3 reads TGTGCCAGCACCCCCTCCCCAGGGGGATCTGGCTACACCTTC. Translated, it gives CASTPSPGGSGYTF.

The J gene is TRBJ2-5, the V gene TRBV7-2; 9 bases agree with TRBD2. The CDR3 spans 17 residues. The J segment lost 5 bases and the V segment lost 5 bases, leaving 15 bases of the junction unmatched. The V gene's germline CDR1 is SGHTA and CDR2 FQGNSA. The CDR3 region has the DNA TGTGCCAGCAGCGTCGGCTTCTCTAGCGGGGCAAGCGAGACCCAGTACTTC. Translated: CASSVGFSSGASETQYF.

This chain connects TRBV6-6 to TRBJ1-5; 7 bases agree with TRBD1. This CDR3 has 15 residues. Germline V gene sequence: CDR1 MNHNY, CDR2 SVGAGI (reference sequence). The ends lost 5 bases at V and 4 bases at J; junction bases unmatched: 8. DNA for the CDR3: TGTGCCAGCAGTCCCCGCCCGACAGGGAATCAGCCCCAGCATTTT. Translated: CASSPRPTGNQPQHF.

The chain carries TRBV19 and TRBJ2-5; D is perhaps TRBD2 (7 bases). V shed 8 bases and J shed 4 bases, with 14 bases lying between them. Germline CDR1 LNHDA, CDR2 SQIVND (reference sequence). The CDR3 sequence is 13 residues long. The CDR3 region has the DNA TGTGCCAGTGGGGGCGGGGAGGGAGAGACCCAGTACTTC. Its protein product is CASGGGEGETQYF.

The rearrangement joins TRBV9 to TRBJ2-7; 7 bases are a match to TRBD1. V gave up 2 bases and J gave up 4 bases; unmatched junction bases: 3. The CDR3 consists of 13 residues. Germline values: CDR1 SGDLS, CDR2 YYNGEE. The CDR3 DNA follows: TGTGCCAGCAGCGTCAGGGGGTCGTACGAGCAGTACTTC. Translated, it gives CASSVRGSYEQYF.

The rearrangement uses TRBV19 and TRBJ2-6, with 8 bases aligning to TRBD1. This CDR3 spans 15 amino acids. V lost 7 bases and J lost 4; bases outside the gene matches: 6. Germline V gene sequence: CDR1 LNHDA, CDR2 SQIVND (reference sequence). The CDR3 DNA follows: TGTGCCAGTACGGACAGGGCAGCGGGGGCCAACGTCCTGACTTTC. It yields the protein CASTDRAAGANVLTF.

This chain links TRBV18 with TRBJ2-5; unclear D gene. The CDR3 length is 15 residues. Germline V gene data show CDR1 as KGHSH and CDR2 as LQKENI. V shed 1 base and J shed 6 bases, with 15 bases lying between them. The CDR3: CASSPLKDGNKTQYF. CDR3 DNA: TGTGCCAGCTCACCACTTAAGGACGGAAACAAGACCCAGTACTTC.

This chain connects TRBV5-1 to TRBJ2-5; D is possibly TRBD2 (5 bases). Germline CDR1 is SGHRS and CDR2 is YFSETQ. V was shortened by 4 bases and J by 5 bases, with 18 bases between the two germline ends. The CDR3 is 15 amino acids. CDR3 DNA sequence: TGCGCCAGCAGCCCCACTTCGGGCGGGCTGGAGACCCAGTACTTC. It encodes CASSPTSGGLETQYF.

The rearrangement uses TRBV27 and TRBJ2-6; weak D call: TRBD2 (5 bases). The V gene lost 6 bases and the J gene lost 2 bases, with 5 bases spanning the gap. The germline V gene has CDR1 MNHEY and CDR2 SMNVEV (reference sequence). The CDR3 spans 13 residues. The CDR3 DNA reads as TGTGCCAGCAGCGGGGCTGGGGCCAACGTCCTGACTTTC. Amino acid sequence: CASSGAGANVLTF.

This chain uses TRBV7-6 with TRBJ2-5, with 9 bases identical to TRBD2. Germline CDR1 is SGHVS and CDR2 is FNYEAQ. The length of the CDR3 is 14 residues. Trimming took 4 bases from V and 4 from J; bases not matched to a gene: 4. The CDR3 nucleotides are TGTGCCAGCAGCTCCCGCGGGGGGGGAGAGACCCAGTACTTC. It codes for CASSSRGGGETQYF.